Detailed here is one T cell receptor beta chain. The antigen is unknown. The record originates from a study of T cells in localized non-small cell lung cancer. Whole-study results and caveats: Of the top 100 tumor clones, median around 60 were in adjacent lung, more than 25 among its top 100. Tumor showed lower T cell clonality than uninvolved adjacent lung, where it was highest. Only one tumor region went through sequencing, so heterogeneity may still be there. Patients showing higher blood T cell density tended to see longer overall survival.

Assay used: immunoSEQ multiplex PCR; TCRdb lists only in-frame clones, some missing. The sample contains some 30,000 clones, 86% of which appear only once. CDR3 length: 16 residues. V lost 1 base, J lost 8 bases, and 10 bases stayed unmatched. CDR1 is SGHTA and CDR2 is FQGNSA in the germline V gene. This TCR was recovered from a male donor aged 60 or over with stage III lung adenocarcinoma. Sequences were derived from peripheral blood, sampled before any cancer treatment. The chain carries TRBV7-2 and TRBJ1-2, with 10 bases that match TRBD1. CDR3 in DNA: TGTGCCAGCAGCTTAGGGGACAGGGGCGCGTTGAGGGGCTACACCTTC. It yields the protein CASSLGDRGALRGYTF. Supplemented by reference TRBV7-2 and TRBJ1-2, the full variable domain reads GAGVSQSPSNKVTEKGKDVELRCDPISGHTALYWYRQSLGQGLEFLIYFQGNSAPDKSGLPSDRFSAERTGGSVSTLTIQRTQQEDSAVYLCASSLGDRGALRGYTFGSGTRLTVV.